What follows are 2 T cell receptor beta chains derived from one specimen sequenced in a study of blood T cell repertoires in COVID-19. Using immunoSEQ multiplex PCR, the repertoire was profiled, and TCRdb retains in-frame clones only, with some absent. This table has about 80,000 clones, around 85% appearing once. Sequencing input: peripheral blood. These receptors were collected from a man older than 75 with active or convalescent COVID-19.

This clone showed up just a few times. This chain joins TRBV5-6 and TRBJ2-1, with D perhaps matching TRBD1 (5 bases). Trimming stripped 0 bases from V and 16 bases from J, with 14 bases between. In germline, CDR1 is SGHDT, CDR2 YYEEEE. This CDR3 has 12 amino acids. Written as DNA, the CDR3 is TGTGCCAGCAGCTTGGCATGGGGCACGGGTTTCTTC. This gives the protein CASSLAWGTGFF.

The chain combines TRBV5-6 with TRBJ2-7, with TRBD1 matching 9 bases. This CDR3 contains 16 residues. Losses at the gene ends were 0 bases for V and 1 base for J; bases not matched to a gene: 5. CDR1 and CDR2 from the germline V gene are SGHDT and YYEEEE. The chain's CDR3 is CASSLVGQGTSYEQYV. The CDR3 nucleotides are TGTGCCAGCAGCTTGGTCGGACAGGGGACTTCCTACGAGCAGTACGTC.